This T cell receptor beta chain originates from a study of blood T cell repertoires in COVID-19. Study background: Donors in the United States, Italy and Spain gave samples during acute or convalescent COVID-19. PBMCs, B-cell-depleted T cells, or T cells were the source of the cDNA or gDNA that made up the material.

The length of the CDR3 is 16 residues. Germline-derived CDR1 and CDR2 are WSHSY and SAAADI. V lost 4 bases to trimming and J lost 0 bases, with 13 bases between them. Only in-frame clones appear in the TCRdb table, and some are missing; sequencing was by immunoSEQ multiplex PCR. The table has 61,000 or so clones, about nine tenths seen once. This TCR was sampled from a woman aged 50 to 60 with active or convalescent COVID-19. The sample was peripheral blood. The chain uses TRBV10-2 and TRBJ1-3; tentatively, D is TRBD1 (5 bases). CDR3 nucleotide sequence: TGCGCCAGCAGTGGGGTAGGGGAAGCCTCTGGAAACACCATATATTTT. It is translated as CASSGVGEASGNTIYF.